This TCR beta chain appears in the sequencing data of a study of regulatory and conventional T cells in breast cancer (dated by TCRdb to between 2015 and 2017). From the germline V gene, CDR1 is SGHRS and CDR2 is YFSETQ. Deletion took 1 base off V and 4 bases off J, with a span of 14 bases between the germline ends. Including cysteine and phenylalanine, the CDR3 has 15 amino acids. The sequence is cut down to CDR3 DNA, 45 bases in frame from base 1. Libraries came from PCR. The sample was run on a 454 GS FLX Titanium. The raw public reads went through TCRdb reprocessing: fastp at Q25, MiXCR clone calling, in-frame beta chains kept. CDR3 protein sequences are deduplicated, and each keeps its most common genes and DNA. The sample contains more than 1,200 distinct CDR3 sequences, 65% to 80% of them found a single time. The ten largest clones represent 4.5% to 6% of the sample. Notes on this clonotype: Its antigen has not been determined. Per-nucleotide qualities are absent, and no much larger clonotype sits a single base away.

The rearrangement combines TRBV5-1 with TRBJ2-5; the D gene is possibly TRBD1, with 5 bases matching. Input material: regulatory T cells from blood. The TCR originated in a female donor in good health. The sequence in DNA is TGCGCCAGCAGCTTGTATCAGGGTTCAAGAGAGACCCAGTACTTC. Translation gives CASSLYQGSRETQYF.